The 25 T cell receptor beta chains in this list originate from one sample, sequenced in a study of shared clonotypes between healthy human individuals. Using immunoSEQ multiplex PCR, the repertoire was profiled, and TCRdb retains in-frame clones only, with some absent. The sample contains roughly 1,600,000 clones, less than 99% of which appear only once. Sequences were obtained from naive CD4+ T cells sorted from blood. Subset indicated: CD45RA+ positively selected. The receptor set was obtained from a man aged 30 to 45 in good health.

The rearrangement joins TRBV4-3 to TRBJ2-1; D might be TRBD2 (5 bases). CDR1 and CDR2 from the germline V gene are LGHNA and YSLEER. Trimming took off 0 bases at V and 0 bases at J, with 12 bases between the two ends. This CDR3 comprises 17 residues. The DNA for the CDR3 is TGCGCCAGCAGCCAAGATCCCCTAGGGAGCTCCTACAATGAGCAGTTCTTC. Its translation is CASSQDPLGSSYNEQFF.

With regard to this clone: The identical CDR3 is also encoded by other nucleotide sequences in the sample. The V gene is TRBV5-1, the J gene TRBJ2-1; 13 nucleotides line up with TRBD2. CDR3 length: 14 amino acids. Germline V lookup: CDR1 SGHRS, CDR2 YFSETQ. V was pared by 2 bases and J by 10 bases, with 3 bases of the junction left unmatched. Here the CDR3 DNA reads TGCGCCAGCAGCTTAGGACTAGCGGGGGTGGAGCAGTTCTTC. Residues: CASSLGLAGVEQFF.

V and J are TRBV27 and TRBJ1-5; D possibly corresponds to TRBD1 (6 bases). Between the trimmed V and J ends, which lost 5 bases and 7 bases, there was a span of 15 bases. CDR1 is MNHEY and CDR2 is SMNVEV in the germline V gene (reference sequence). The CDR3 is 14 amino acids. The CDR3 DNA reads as TGTGCCAGCAGTCCCTTGGGGGGGCTACAGCCCCAGCATTTT. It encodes CASSPLGGLQPQHF.

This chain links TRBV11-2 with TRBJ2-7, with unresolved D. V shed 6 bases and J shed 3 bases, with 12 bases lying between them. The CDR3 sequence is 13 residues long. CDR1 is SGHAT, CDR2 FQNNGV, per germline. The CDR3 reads CASRSLLFYEQYF. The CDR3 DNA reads TGTGCCAGCAGGTCACTATTGTTCTACGAGCAGTACTTC.

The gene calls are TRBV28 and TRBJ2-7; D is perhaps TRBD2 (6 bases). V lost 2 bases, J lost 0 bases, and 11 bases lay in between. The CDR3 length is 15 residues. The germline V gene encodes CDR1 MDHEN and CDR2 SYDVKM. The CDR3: CASSLRGVDSYEQYF. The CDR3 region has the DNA TGTGCCAGCAGTTTACGCGGGGTAGACTCCTACGAGCAGTACTTC.

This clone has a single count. The DNA of the CDR3 is TGTGCCAGCAGCGTATCAGCGGGACACTCCTACGAGCAGTACTTC. It is translated as CASSVSAGHSYEQYF. The gene calls are TRBV9 and TRBJ2-7; weak D call: TRBD2 (7 bases). This CDR3 spans 15 amino acids. Between the trimmed V and J ends, which lost 1 base and 0 bases, there was a span of 11 bases. Germline CDR1 is SGDLS and CDR2 is YYNGEE.

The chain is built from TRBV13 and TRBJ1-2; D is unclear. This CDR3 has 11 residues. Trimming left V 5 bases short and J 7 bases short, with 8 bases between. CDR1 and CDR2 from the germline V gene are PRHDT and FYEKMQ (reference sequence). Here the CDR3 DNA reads TGTGCCAGCAGCGCAGGAGTTGGCTACACCTTC. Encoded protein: CASSAGVGYTF.

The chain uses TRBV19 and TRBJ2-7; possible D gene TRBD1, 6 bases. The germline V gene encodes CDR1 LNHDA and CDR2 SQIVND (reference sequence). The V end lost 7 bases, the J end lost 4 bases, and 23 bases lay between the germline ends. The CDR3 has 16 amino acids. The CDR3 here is CASKSKRQAGNYEQYF. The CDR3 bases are TGTGCCAGTAAATCCAAACGACAGGCTGGAAATTACGAGCAGTACTTC.

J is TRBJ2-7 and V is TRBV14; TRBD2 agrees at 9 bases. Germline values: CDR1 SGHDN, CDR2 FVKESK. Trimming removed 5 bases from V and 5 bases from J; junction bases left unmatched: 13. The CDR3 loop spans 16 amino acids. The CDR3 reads CASSSRLGLAINEQYF. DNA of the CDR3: TGTGCCAGCAGCTCACGGCTAGGACTAGCGATAAACGAGCAGTACTTC.

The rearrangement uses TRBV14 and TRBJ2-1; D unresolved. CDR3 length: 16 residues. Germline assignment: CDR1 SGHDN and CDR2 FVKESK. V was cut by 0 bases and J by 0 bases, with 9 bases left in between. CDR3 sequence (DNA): TGTGCCAGCAGCCAAGAAAGGGTGCTCTCCTACAATGAGCAGTTCTTC. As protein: CASSQERVLSYNEQFF.

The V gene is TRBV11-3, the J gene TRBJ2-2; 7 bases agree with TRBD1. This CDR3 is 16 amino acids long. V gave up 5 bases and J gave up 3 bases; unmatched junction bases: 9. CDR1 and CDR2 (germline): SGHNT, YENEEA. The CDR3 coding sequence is TGTGCCAGCAGCCCGAATCAGGGGACAGACACCGGGGAGCTGTTTTTT. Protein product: CASSPNQGTDTGELFF.

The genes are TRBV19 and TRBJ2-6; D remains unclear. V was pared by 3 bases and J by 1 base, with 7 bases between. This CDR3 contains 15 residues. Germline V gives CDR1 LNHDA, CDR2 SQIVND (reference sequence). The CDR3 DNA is TGTGCCAGTAGTATGAAAGGGTCTGGGGCCAACGTCCTGACTTTC. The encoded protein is CASSMKGSGANVLTF. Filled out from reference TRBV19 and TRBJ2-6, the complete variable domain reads DGGITQSPKYLFRKEGQNVTLSCEQNLNHDAMYWYRQDPGQGLRLIYYSQIVNDFQKGDIAEGYSVSREKKESFPLTVTSAQKNPTAFYLCASSMKGSGANVLTFGAGSRLTVL.

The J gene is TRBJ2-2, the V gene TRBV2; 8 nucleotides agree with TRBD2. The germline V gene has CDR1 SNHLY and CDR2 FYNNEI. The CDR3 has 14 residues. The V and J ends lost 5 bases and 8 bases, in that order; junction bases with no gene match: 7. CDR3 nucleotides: TGTGCCAGCAGTTCTAGCGGGTTGGCAGGGGAGCTGTTTTTT. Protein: CASSSSGLAGELFF. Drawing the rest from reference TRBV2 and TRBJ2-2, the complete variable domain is EPEVTQTPSHQVTQMGQEVILRCVPISNHLYFYWYRQILGQKVEFLVSFYNNEISEKSEIFDDQFSVERPDGSNFTLKIRSTKLEDSAMYFCASSSSGLAGELFFGEGSRLTVL.

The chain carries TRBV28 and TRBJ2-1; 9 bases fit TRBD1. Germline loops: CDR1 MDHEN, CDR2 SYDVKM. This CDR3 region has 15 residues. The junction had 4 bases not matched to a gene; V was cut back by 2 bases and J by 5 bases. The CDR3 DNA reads TGTGCCAGCAGTTTACCAGGGACAGGGAACAATGAGCAGTTCTTC. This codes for CASSLPGTGNNEQFF.

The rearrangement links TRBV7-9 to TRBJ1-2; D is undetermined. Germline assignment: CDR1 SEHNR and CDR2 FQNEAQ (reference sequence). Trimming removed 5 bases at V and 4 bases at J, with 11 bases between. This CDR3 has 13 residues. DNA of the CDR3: TGTGCCAGCAGCATTGACCGGCCCTATGGCTACACCTTC. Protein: CASSIDRPYGYTF.

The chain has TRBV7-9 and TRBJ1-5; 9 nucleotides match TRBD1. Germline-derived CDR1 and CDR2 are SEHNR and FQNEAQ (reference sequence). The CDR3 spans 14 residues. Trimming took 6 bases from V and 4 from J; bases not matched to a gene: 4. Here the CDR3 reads CASRGGQGNQPQHF. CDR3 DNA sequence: TGTGCCAGCAGGGGGGGACAGGGAAATCAGCCCCAGCATTTT.

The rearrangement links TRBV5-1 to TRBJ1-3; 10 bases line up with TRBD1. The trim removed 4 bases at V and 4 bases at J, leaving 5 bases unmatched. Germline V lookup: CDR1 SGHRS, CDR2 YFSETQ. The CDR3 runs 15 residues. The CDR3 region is CASSEGQGIGNTIYF. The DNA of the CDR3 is TGCGCCAGCAGCGAGGGACAGGGGATCGGAAACACCATATATTTT. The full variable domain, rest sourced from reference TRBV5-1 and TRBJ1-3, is KAGVTQTPRYLIKTRGQQVTLSCSPISGHRSVSWYQQTPGQGLQFLFEYFSETQRNKGNFPGRFSGRQFSNSRSEMNVSTLELGDSALYLCASSEGQGIGNTIYFGEGSWLTVV.

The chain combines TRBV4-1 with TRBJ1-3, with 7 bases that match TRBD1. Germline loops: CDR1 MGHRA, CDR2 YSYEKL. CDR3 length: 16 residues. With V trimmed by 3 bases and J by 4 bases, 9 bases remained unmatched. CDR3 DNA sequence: TGCGCCAGCAGCCAGGTCGGACAGGCCTTAGGAAACACCATATATTTT. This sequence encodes CASSQVGQALGNTIYF.

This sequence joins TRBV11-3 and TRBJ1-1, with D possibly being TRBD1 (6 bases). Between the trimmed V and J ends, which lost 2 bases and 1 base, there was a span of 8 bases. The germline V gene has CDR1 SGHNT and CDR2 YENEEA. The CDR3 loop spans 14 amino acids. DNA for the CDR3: TGTGCCAGCAGCTTACAAGGGGGGAACACTGAAGCTTTCTTT. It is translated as CASSLQGGNTEAFF.

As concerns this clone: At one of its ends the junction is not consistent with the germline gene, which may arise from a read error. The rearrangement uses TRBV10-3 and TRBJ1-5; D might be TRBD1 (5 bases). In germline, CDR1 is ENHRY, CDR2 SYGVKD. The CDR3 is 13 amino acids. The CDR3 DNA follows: TGTGCCATCGCTAATTGGGGGGATCAGGCCCAGCATTTT. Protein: CAIANWGDQAQHF.

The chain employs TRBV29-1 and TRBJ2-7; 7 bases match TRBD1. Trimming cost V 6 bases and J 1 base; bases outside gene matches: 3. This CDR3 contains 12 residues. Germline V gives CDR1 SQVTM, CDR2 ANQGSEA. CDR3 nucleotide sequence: TGCAGCGTACAGGGACAGTCCTACGAGCAGTACTTC. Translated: CSVQGQSYEQYF.

The CDR3: CASSGRTGWDNEQFF. CDR3 nucleotide sequence: TGTGCCAGCAGTGGACGGACAGGGTGGGACAATGAGCAGTTCTTC. The chain couples TRBV25-1 to TRBJ2-1; TRBD1 matches 8 bases. The ends lost 4 bases at V and 5 bases at J; junction bases unmatched: 7. Per germline, CDR1 MGHDK and CDR2 SYGVNS. CDR3 length: 15 residues.

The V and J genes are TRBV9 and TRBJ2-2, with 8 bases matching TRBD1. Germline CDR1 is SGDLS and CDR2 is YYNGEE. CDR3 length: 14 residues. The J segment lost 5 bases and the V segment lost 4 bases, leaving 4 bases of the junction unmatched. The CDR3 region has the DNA TGTGCCAGCAGCTCGCGGACAGGGACCGGGGAGCTGTTTTTT. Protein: CASSSRTGTGELFF.

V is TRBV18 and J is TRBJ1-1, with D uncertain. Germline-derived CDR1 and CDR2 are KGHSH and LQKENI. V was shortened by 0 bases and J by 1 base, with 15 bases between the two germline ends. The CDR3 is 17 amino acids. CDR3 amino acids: CASSPPNARTSNTEAFF. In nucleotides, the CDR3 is TGTGCCAGCTCACCACCGAATGCCAGGACGTCGAACACTGAAGCTTTCTTT.

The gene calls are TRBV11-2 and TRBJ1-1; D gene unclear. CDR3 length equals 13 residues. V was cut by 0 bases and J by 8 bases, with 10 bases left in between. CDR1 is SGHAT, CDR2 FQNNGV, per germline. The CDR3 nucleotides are TGTGCCAGCAGCTTAGACGTTTGGCAGGAAGCTTTCTTT. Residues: CASSLDVWQEAFF.